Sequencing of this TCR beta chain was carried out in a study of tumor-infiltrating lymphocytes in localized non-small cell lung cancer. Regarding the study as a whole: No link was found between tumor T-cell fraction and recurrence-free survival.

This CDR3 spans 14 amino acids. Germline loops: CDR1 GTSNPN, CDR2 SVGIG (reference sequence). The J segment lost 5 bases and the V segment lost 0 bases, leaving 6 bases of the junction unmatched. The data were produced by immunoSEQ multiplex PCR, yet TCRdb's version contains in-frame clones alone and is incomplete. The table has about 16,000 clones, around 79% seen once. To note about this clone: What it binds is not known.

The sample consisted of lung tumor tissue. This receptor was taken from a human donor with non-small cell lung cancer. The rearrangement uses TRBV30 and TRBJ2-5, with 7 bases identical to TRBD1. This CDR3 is CAWSVHRGYETQYF. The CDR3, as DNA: TGTGCCTGGAGTGTCCACAGGGGATACGAGACCCAGTACTTC.